These 10 T cell receptor beta chains came from one sample sequenced in a study of blood T cell repertoires in COVID-19. Sequencing was performed with immunoSEQ multiplex PCR; in TCRdb, only in-frame clones are kept and a portion is missing. This table holds approximately 91,000 clones, about 80% found once. Sequenced sample: peripheral blood. These receptors were collected from a human donor in a cohort sampled during active COVID-19.

V gene TRBV3-1 (or the pseudogene TRBV3-2) combines with J gene TRBJ1-1; 7 bases align to TRBD1. CDR1 LGHDT and CDR2 YNNKEL come from the germline V gene (reference sequence). The J segment lost 5 bases and the V segment lost 4 bases, leaving 7 bases of the junction unmatched. This CDR3 spans 14 amino acids. CDR3 nucleotides: TGTGCCAGCAGCCCGACAGGGAGGTCGACTGAAGCTTTCTTT. It codes for CASSPTGRSTEAFF.

The chain joins TRBV7-9 to TRBJ1-6, with D maybe TRBD1 (5 bases). V was pared by 4 bases and J by 10 bases, with 14 bases between. Per the germline V gene, CDR1 is SEHNR and CDR2 is FQNEAQ (reference sequence). The CDR3 has 14 amino acids. CDR3 DNA sequence: TGTGCCAGCAGCTCAGGCACTCAGGGATCACCCCTCCACTTT. Its protein is CASSSGTQGSPLHF.

V usage is TRBV19 and J usage is TRBJ2-3; 7 bases fit TRBD2. Germline V gene lookup returns CDR1 LNHDA and CDR2 SQIVND (reference sequence). The CDR3 runs 14 residues. The ends lost 10 bases at V and 2 bases at J; junction bases unmatched: 9. CDR3 in amino acids: CATKARGITDTQYF. The CDR3 DNA reads as TGTGCCACCAAAGCGCGGGGGATCACAGATACGCAGTATTTT.

This chain joins TRBV6-6 and TRBJ2-7, with 14 positions matching TRBD2. This CDR3 spans 16 amino acids. The germline V gene encodes CDR1 MNHNY and CDR2 SVGAGI (reference sequence). The junction had 4 bases not matched to a gene; V was cut back by 0 bases and J by 6 bases. CDR3 sequence reads: CASSYSTSGRVGEQYF. DNA for the CDR3: TGTGCCAGCAGTTACTCGACTAGCGGGAGGGTCGGCGAGCAGTACTTC.

This CDR3 is CASSIAGQGPYEQYF. DNA of the CDR3: TGTGCCAGTAGTATAGCAGGGCAGGGGCCCTACGAGCAGTACTTC. The chain employs TRBV19 and TRBJ2-7; possibly TRBD1 for D (6 bases). The CDR3 runs 15 residues. The V end was cut by 1 base, the J end by 2 bases, with 12 bases between. Germline V gene lookup returns CDR1 LNHDA and CDR2 SQIVND (reference sequence).

The chain uses TRBV28 and TRBJ1-1; the D gene is possibly TRBD1 (5 bases). V was trimmed by 4 bases and J by 6 bases, leaving 12 bases between them. Germline V gene sequence: CDR1 MDHEN, CDR2 SYDVKM. This CDR3 has 13 residues. The CDR3 DNA reads as TGTGCCAGCAGTTCCCGAAGGGGCGCTGAAGCTTTCTTT. Residues: CASSSRRGAEAFF.

The genes are TRBV5-6 and TRBJ1-2; no reliable D call. Germline values: CDR1 SGHDT, CDR2 YYEEEE. The CDR3 sequence is 13 residues long. V was pared by 6 bases and J by 8 bases, with 17 bases between. The CDR3 region has the DNA TGTGCCAGCAACTTTCTCGGGATGGGGGGCTACACCTTC. Its protein is CASNFLGMGGYTF.

This chain uses TRBV28 with TRBJ1-5; the match to TRBD1 covers 9 bases. Germline assignment: CDR1 MDHEN and CDR2 SYDVKM. Trimming took 5 bases from V and 9 from J; bases not matched to a gene: 14. The CDR3 is 16 amino acids. CDR3 sequence reads: CASSGTTGGIWRPQHF. CDR3 nucleotide sequence: TGTGCCAGCAGTGGAACTACAGGGGGCATATGGCGGCCCCAGCATTTT.

The CDR3 DNA reads TGTGCCAGCAGTAGCCCTAGCGGGCTCTCCTACGAGCAGTACTTC. Translating gives CASSSPSGLSYEQYF. The chain recombines TRBV6-5 with TRBJ2-7; TRBD2 agrees at 8 bases. V lost 5 bases and J lost 0; bases outside the gene matches: 6. The germline V gene has CDR1 MNHEY and CDR2 SVGAGI. The CDR3 is made up of 15 amino acids.

CDR3 sequence (DNA): TGTGCCAGCAGCCTAGACAGGGGGGCTGGAAACACCATATATTTT. Residues: CASSLDRGAGNTIYF. V is TRBV5-5 and J is TRBJ1-3, with 9 bases matching TRBD1. J gave up 2 bases and V 4 bases, and 4 bases lay outside the gene matches. This CDR3 has 15 residues. CDR1 and CDR2 (germline): SGHKS, YYEKEE (reference sequence).